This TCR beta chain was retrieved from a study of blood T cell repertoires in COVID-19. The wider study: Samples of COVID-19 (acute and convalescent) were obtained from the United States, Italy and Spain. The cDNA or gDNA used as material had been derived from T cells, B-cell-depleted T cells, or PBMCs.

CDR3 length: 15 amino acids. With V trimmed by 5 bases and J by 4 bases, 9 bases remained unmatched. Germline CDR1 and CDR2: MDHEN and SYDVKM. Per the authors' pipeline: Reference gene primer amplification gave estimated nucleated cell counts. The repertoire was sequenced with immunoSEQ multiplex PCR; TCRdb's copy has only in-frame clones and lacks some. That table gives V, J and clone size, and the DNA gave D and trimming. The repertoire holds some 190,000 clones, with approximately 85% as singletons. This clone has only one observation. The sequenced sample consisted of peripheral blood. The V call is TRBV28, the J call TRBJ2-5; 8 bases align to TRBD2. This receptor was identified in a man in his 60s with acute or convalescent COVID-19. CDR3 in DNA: TGTGCCAGCAGTACCAGCGGGAGAGGTCGAGAGACCCAGTACTTC. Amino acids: CASSTSGRGRETQYF.